Each of the 24 T cell receptor beta chains below was sequenced from the same sample in a study of T-cell reconstitution after alpha-beta-depleted transplantation in children. Unique molecular identifiers tagged the TCRbeta library. MiXCR was run by TCRdb on the PCR reads, yielding one entry per CDR3 protein. The sample contains hundreds of thousands of distinct CDR3 sequences, 9.9% of which appear only once. The sample in question was PBMCs from the stem cell graft donor, obtained from the stem cell graft. The receptor set was obtained from a human donor who donated a stem cell graft to a child with SCID.

The sample holds a few counts of this clonotype. The chain combines TRBV7-9 with TRBJ2-3; D assignment may be TRBD1 or TRBD2 (5 bases each). V lost 11 bases, J lost 4 bases, and 19 bases lay in between. This CDR3 spans 14 amino acids. CDR1 is SEHNR, CDR2 FQNEAQ, per germline (reference sequence). This chain's CDR3 is CAVRAQEVADTQYF. The CDR3, as DNA: TGTGCCGTGAGGGCACAGGAGGTTGCAGATACGCAGTATTTT.

This clonotype was seen repeatedly, ten times or more. V gene TRBV12-3 or TRBV12-4 combines with J gene TRBJ1-3; the D gene is possibly TRBD1 (6 bases). Trimming cost V 2 bases and J 2 bases, with 10 bases left between them. This CDR3 is 15 amino acids long. CDR3 in amino acids: CASSLQRTAGNTIYF. DNA of the CDR3: TGTGCCAGCAGTTTACAGAGGACAGCTGGAAACACCATATATTTT.

The sample holds many counts of this clonotype. This chain's CDR3 is CASTSRQTNYGYTF. Here the CDR3 DNA reads TGTGCCAGCACCTCACGACAGACTAACTATGGCTACACCTTC. This chain uses TRBV28 with TRBJ1-2, with D possibly being TRBD1 (5 bases). Germline lookup yields CDR1 MDHEN and CDR2 SYDVKM. CDR3 length: 14 amino acids. V gave up 7 bases and J gave up 0 bases, with 12 bases separating them.

The genes are TRBV19 and TRBJ2-7; D possibly matches TRBD1 or TRBD2 (5 bases each). This CDR3 comprises 11 residues. Germline V gives CDR1 LNHDA, CDR2 SQIVND (reference sequence). With 6 bases removed from V and 6 bases from J, the gap between germline ends came to 9 bases. CDR3 region: CASRSGTEQYF. CDR3 nucleotide sequence: TGTGCCAGTAGATCAGGGACCGAGCAGTACTTC.

The chain has TRBV10-3 and TRBJ2-1; 8 bases agree with TRBD1. The CDR3 totals 17 residues. Germline V CDR1 and CDR2: ENHRY, SYGVKD. V lost 3 bases and J lost 0; bases outside the gene matches: 7. The DNA of the CDR3 is TGTGCCATCAGTGACCAGGACAGGGCGAGCTCCTACAATGAGCAGTTCTTC. Translation gives CAISDQDRASSYNEQFF.

The rearrangement links TRBV25-1 to TRBJ2-1; possibly TRBD1 or TRBD2 for D (5 bases each). Trimming took 5 bases from V and 9 from J, leaving 17 bases between them. Germline lookup yields CDR1 MGHDK and CDR2 SYGVNS. The CDR3 has 14 residues. CDR3 sequence: CASSYVGGVGEQFF. In nucleotides, the CDR3 is TGTGCCAGCAGTTACGTTGGGGGAGTCGGTGAGCAGTTCTTC. Looking up the rest from reference TRBV25-1 and TRBJ2-1 gives the full variable domain: EADIYQTPRYLVIGTGKKITLECSQTMGHDKMYWYQQDPGMELHLIHYSYGVNSTEKGDLSSESTVSRIRTEHFPLTLESARPSHTSQYLCASSYVGGVGEQFFGPGTRLTVL.

The chain links TRBV6-5 to TRBJ2-1; 10 bases fit TRBD2. The germline V gene encodes CDR1 MNHEY and CDR2 SVGAGI. The V gene end was trimmed by 4 bases and the J gene end by 0 bases; junction bases not matched to a gene: 3. The CDR3 length is 16 residues. CDR3: CASSFSGGVSYNEQFF. In DNA form, the CDR3 reads TGTGCCAGCAGTTTCAGCGGGGGGGTCTCCTACAATGAGCAGTTCTTC.

This clonotype has only a few counts. This chain connects TRBV2 to TRBJ2-5; maybe TRBD2 (6 bases). Germline CDR1 and CDR2: SNHLY and FYNNEI. The CDR3 loop spans 14 amino acids. Trimming removed 2 bases from V and 7 bases from J, with 14 bases in between. The CDR3 protein is CASSESGTGGTQYF. The CDR3, as DNA: TGTGCCAGCAGTGAATCGGGGACTGGGGGGACCCAGTACTTC. Filled out from reference TRBV2 and TRBJ2-5, the complete variable domain reads EPEVTQTPSHQVTQMGQEVILRCVPISNHLYFYWYRQILGQKVEFLVSFYNNEISEKSEIFDDQFSVERPDGSNFTLKIRSTKLEDSAMYFCASSESGTGGTQYFGPGTRLLVL.

This clonotype has a count of ten or more. The chain has TRBV4-2 and TRBJ2-7, with 8 bases identical to TRBD1. Looked up from germline, CDR1 is LGHNA and CDR2 is YNFKEQ. V dropped 8 bases and J dropped 4; count of bases not matched to a gene: 7. The CDR3 runs 13 residues. CDR3 nucleotide sequence: TGTGCCAGCGGAGGGACAGGAGAATACGAGCAGTACTTC. It specifies CASGGTGEYEQYF.

This clonotype was seen many times. The chain links TRBV25-1 to TRBJ1-1; D may be TRBD1 (6 bases). The CDR3 consists of 21 residues. V shed 1 base and J shed 1 base, with 28 bases lying between them. Germline values: CDR1 MGHDK, CDR2 SYGVNS. CDR3 protein: CASSESKSQGRGVMWNTEAFF. CDR3 sequence (DNA): TGTGCCAGCAGTGAATCTAAGAGTCAGGGGCGCGGGGTAATGTGGAACACTGAAGCTTTCTTT.

V gene TRBV24-1 combines with J gene TRBJ2-5; D unresolved. The CDR3 extends over 14 amino acids. V was cut by 2 bases and J by 1 base, with 7 bases left in between. The V gene's germline CDR1 is KGHDR and CDR2 SFDVKD. The DNA of the CDR3 is TGTGCCACCAGTGATTCCTCTGCCCAAGAGACCCAGTACTTC. Its translation is CATSDSSAQETQYF.

The V and J genes are TRBV7-9 and TRBJ2-7; D is unresolved. The V gene lost 0 bases and the J gene lost 3 bases, with 15 bases spanning the gap. Germline V gene lookup returns CDR1 SEHNR and CDR2 FQNEAQ (reference sequence). This CDR3 comprises 16 residues. CDR3 residues: CASSLALWGVHYEQYF. The CDR3 nucleotides read TGTGCCAGCAGCTTAGCGCTATGGGGTGTCCACTACGAGCAGTACTTC.

V usage is TRBV12-5 and J usage is TRBJ2-7, with no clear D. Trimming stripped 2 bases from V and 2 bases from J, with 10 bases between. Per germline, CDR1 LGHNT and CDR2 FRNRAP. The CDR3 runs 14 residues. The CDR3 region has the DNA TGTGCTAGTGGTTTGAAGACCCATCCCTACGAGCAGTACTTC. It specifies CASGLKTHPYEQYF. Full variable domain (remainder filled in from reference TRBV12-5 and TRBJ2-7): DARVTQTPRHKVTEMGQEVTMRCQPILGHNTVFWYRQTMMQGLELLAYFRNRAPLDDSGMPKDRFSAEMPDATLATLKIQPSEPRDSAVYFCASGLKTHPYEQYFGPGTRLTVT.

This chain links TRBV3-1 with TRBJ1-2; 9 nucleotides agree with TRBD1. The CDR3 is 14 residues long. With 4 bases clipped from V and 6 bases from J, the junction kept 6 bases outside the gene matches. Germline CDR1 reads LGHDT; CDR2 reads YNNKEL (reference sequence). CDR3 loop: CASSPGQGIDGYTF. As DNA, the CDR3 is TGTGCCAGCAGCCCCGGACAGGGGATCGATGGCTACACCTTC. The full variable domain, completed using reference TRBV3-1 and TRBJ1-2, is DTAVSQTPKYLVTQMGNDKSIKCEQNLGHDTMYWYKQDSKKFLKIMFSYNNKELIINETVPNRFSPKSPDKAHLNLHINSLELGDSAVYFCASSPGQGIDGYTFGSGTRLTVV.

This clonotype appeared a few times. The genes are TRBV7-2 and TRBJ1-5; D unresolved. V was cut by 4 bases and J by 9 bases, with 16 bases left in between. In germline, CDR1 is SGHTA, CDR2 FQGNSA. The CDR3 is made up of 14 amino acids. The CDR3 DNA follows: TGTGCCAGCAGCTCGAGGCTAAGCCAGGCGCCCCAGCATTTT. This gives the protein CASSSRLSQAPQHF.

This clonotype was seen at least ten times. The chain combines TRBV20-1 with TRBJ2-1; D possibly matches TRBD1 or TRBD2 (6 bases each). Germline lookup yields CDR1 DFQATT and CDR2 SNEGSKA (reference sequence). Trimming pared 1 base from V and 2 bases from J, leaving 12 bases between. CDR3 size: 15 residues. The CDR3 DNA reads as TGCAGTGCTAGAGCACCGGGGGCGGCCTACAATGAGCAGTTCTTC. Protein product: CSARAPGAAYNEQFF.

In its sample, this clonotype was seen many times. The chain joins TRBV29-1 to TRBJ1-3, with D unresolved. The CDR3 totals 14 residues. Germline V gene sequence: CDR1 SQVTM, CDR2 ANQGSEA. V was clipped by 3 bases and J by 2 bases, with 11 bases between them. CDR3 coding DNA: TGCAGCGTTGAGGAGCGCGACACTGGAAACACCATATATTTT. The encoded protein is CSVEERDTGNTIYF.

There are a few counts of this clonotype. V and J are TRBV29-1 and TRBJ2-1, with TRBD2 as a possible D gene (5 bases). From germline, CDR1 is SQVTM and CDR2 ANQGSEA. This CDR3 has 15 residues. V was cut by 5 bases and J by 3 bases, with 17 bases left in between. CDR3 nucleotides: TGCAGCGTTCTTGGTGTAGAGGGAGTCTACAATGAGCAGTTCTTC. It is translated as CSVLGVEGVYNEQFF.

There are a few counts of this clonotype. The chain has TRBV14 and TRBJ2-2; perhaps TRBD1 as D (6 bases). The CDR3 sequence is 14 residues long. Germline CDR1 and CDR2: SGHDN and FVKESK. V lost 3 bases and J 7 bases, leaving 12 bases between the germline ends. The CDR3 DNA follows: TGTGCCAGCAGCCAGAACAGGGTTTTCGGGGAGCTGTTTTTT. Protein: CASSQNRVFGELFF.

The genes are TRBV5-1 and TRBJ1-1, with TRBD1 as a possible D gene (6 bases). Trimming took off 5 bases at V and 8 bases at J, with 34 bases between the two ends. The CDR3 is 19 amino acids. The germline gives CDR1 SGHRS, CDR2 YFSETQ. The CDR3 DNA sequence: TGCGCCAGCAGTTTGCGAGCCTCGACAGGATTGGGGCGGAGGGAGGAAGCTTTCTTT. Translation: CASSLRASTGLGRREEAFF. Combining the CDR3 with reference TRBV5-1 and TRBJ1-1 gives the whole variable domain KAGVTQTPRYLIKTRGQQVTLSCSPISGHRSVSWYQQTPGQGLQFLFEYFSETQRNKGNFPGRFSGRQFSNSRSEMNVSTLELGDSALYLCASSLRASTGLGRREEAFFGQGTRLTVV.

This clonotype was detected only a few times. This chain uses TRBV25-1 with TRBJ2-6; D is unresolved. CDR3 length: 17 residues. V shed 3 bases and J shed 2 bases, with 14 bases lying between them. Germline loops: CDR1 MGHDK, CDR2 SYGVNS. The CDR3 loop is CASSDHTKDAGANVLTF. CDR3 DNA: TGTGCCAGCAGTGATCATACGAAAGACGCTGGGGCCAACGTCCTGACTTTC.

The V and J genes are TRBV2 and TRBJ2-2; D unclear. The CDR3 sequence is 13 residues long. V shed 7 bases and J shed 2 bases, with 8 bases lying between them. CDR1 is SNHLY, CDR2 FYNNEI, per germline. In DNA, the CDR3 is TGTGCCAGCATCGGGCCCAACACCGGGGAGCTGTTTTTT. Amino acid sequence: CASIGPNTGELFF.

To note about this clonotype: A junction end diverges from the germline sequence, so it may reflect a read error. The chain joins TRBV5-1 to TRBJ2-1; TRBD1 matches at 9 bases. The CDR3 has 18 amino acids. Germline V gene sequence: CDR1 SGHRS, CDR2 YFSETQ. The CDR3 sequence: CASSRGGTGIPSFNEQFF. As DNA, the CDR3 is TGCGCCAGCAGCCGAGGAGGGACAGGGATCCCCTCCTTCAATGAGCAGTTCTTC.

In this sample, this clonotype turned up a few times. The chain couples TRBV18 to TRBJ2-5, with D perhaps TRBD1 or TRBD2 (6 bases each). V was shortened by 2 bases and J by 5 bases, with 12 bases between the two germline ends. Germline V lookup: CDR1 KGHSH, CDR2 LQKENI. The CDR3 length is 14 residues. Written as DNA, the CDR3 is TGTGCCAGCTCACCATTTACAGGGAGGGAGACCCAGTACTTC. As protein: CASSPFTGRETQYF.